These T cell receptor beta chains were read from a single sample in a study of PD-1 blockade in mismatch repair-deficient tumors. The assay was immunoSEQ multiplex PCR, and TCRdb's table has in-frame clones only and misses some. The table includes about 39,000 clones, 65% to 85% detected once. This specimen was PBMCs, taken roughly 40 weeks after starting pembrolizumab. These receptors were taken from an adult with mismatch repair-deficient cancer. Each CDR3 is given with its conserved first and last residue. A D gene is named only where the DNA matches it firmly. Clone size appears in some rows only: once, few, many, or a class for an expanded clone.

.,TRBJ2-6,TRBV14,.,TGTGCCAGCGAGGCCTCTGGGGCCAACGTCCTGACTTTC,CASEASGANVLTF
.,TRBJ2-1,TRBV7-2,TRBD2,TGTGCCAGCAGCTTCCAGGGACTAGCGGGAGTGGGTGAGCAGTTCTTC,CASSFQGLAGVGEQFF
.,TRBJ2-7,TRBV28,.,TGTGCCAGCAGGCCTACGCGTTACGAGCAGTACTTC,CASRPTRYEQYF
.,TRBJ2-1,TRBV30,TRBD2,TGTGCCTGGAGGATAGGACTAGCGGGAGATAATGAGCAGTTCTTC,CAWRIGLAGDNEQFF
once,TRBJ1-2,TRBV11-3,TRBD1,TGTGCCAGCAGCTTATCCGGGACAGGGGGCTATGGCTACACCTTC,CASSLSGTGGYGYTF
.,TRBJ2-5,TRBV7-8,.,TGTGCCAGCAAGAAGACAGAAACCCAAGAGACCCAGTACTTC,CASKKTETQETQYF
.,TRBJ1-1,TRBV5-1,.,TGCGCCAGCAGCTCGGGAGAGCAGGCATTTGTGAACACTGAAGCTTTCTTT,CASSSGEQAFVNTEAFF
.,TRBJ1-1,TRBV28,.,TGTGCCAGCCTTCGGGATCCTTCTTCAGAAGCTTTCTTT,CASLRDPSSEAFF
.,TRBJ2-7,TRBV27,TRBD2,TGTGCCAGCAGTTTACGGACTAGCGGGAGAGGAGAGCAGTACTTC,CASSLRTSGRGEQYF
.,TRBJ1-5,TRBV7-2,TRBD1,TGTGCCAGCAGCTTAAACAGGGGGAGCAATCAGCCCCAGCATTTT,CASSLNRGSNQPQHF
.,TRBJ2-1,TRBV7-3,TRBD2,TGTGCCAGCAGCTTATATGCTAGCGGGAACTACAATGAGCAGTTCTTC,CASSLYASGNYNEQFF
.,TRBJ2-3,TRBV6-1,TRBD2,TGTGCCAGCAGTGAAGCGCAGCGGGAGGGAGATACGCAGTATTTT,CASSEAQREGDTQYF
.,TRBJ2-6,TRBV28,.,TGTGCCAGCAGTTTATTGGAGGGGTCCTACTCTGGGGCCAACGTCCTGACTTTC,CASSLLEGSYSGANVLTF
.,TRBJ2-2,TRBV7-2,.,TGTGCCAGCAGCCCGAGACTCCACACCGGGGAGCTGTTTTTT,CASSPRLHTGELFF
.,TRBJ1-2,TRBV5-1,.,TGCGCCAGCAGCTTGGATCCAGCGGCTAGGGGCTACACCTTC,CASSLDPAARGYTF
.,TRBJ2-7,TRBV10-1,.,TGCGCCAGCAGTGACCTCTCGGGAGACAGACTCTACGAGCAGTACTTC,CASSDLSGDRLYEQYF
.,TRBJ2-5,TRBV5-1,TRBD1,TGCGCCAGCAGCTTGGGGGACAGGGGGTATAACTTC,CASSLGDRGYNF